The 14 T cell receptor beta chains reported below all come from one sample, sequenced in a study of regulatory T cells in long-lasting Graves disease. As for time point: persistent/refractory GD, antithyroid drugs over 5 years with positive TRAb. With RNA extracted from PBMCs as input, the TCR library was made. Building the TCR beta libraries relied on iRepertoire HTBI primers, and CDR3 regions underwent Arm-PCR. TCRdb reprocessed the multiplex PCR reads with MiXCR, giving one entry per CDR3 protein. The sample shows almost 350,000 distinct CDR3 sequences, roughly a fifth of them seen only once. Source: peripheral blood mononuclear cells (PBMCs), taken when the disease was refractory, from a patient treated with antithyroid drugs. The origin of the receptors is a female donor with Graves disease.

This clonotype has a count of ten or more. The rearrangement uses TRBV11-2 and TRBJ1-2; D perhaps matches TRBD1 (6 bases). The germline gives CDR1 SGHAT, CDR2 FQNNGV. Trimming cost V 5 bases and J 3 bases, with 10 bases left between them. The CDR3 spans 13 residues. CDR3 nucleotide sequence: TGTGCCAGCAGCCCCAGGGGTTACTATGGCTACACCTTC. This sequence encodes CASSPRGYYGYTF.

This clonotype was picked up a small number of times. The chain employs TRBV5-5 and TRBJ1-4; maybe TRBD1 (5 bases). Germline V CDR1 and CDR2: SGHKS, YYEKEE (reference sequence). This CDR3 has 15 amino acids. Trimming removed 4 bases at V and 5 bases at J, with 15 bases between. This chain's CDR3 is CASSPEGIRNEKLFF. The CDR3 DNA follows: TGTGCCAGCAGCCCCGAGGGGATAAGGAATGAAAAACTGTTTTTT. Looking up the rest from reference TRBV5-5 and TRBJ1-4 gives the full variable domain: DAGVTQSPTHLIKTRGQQVTLRCSPISGHKSVSWYQQVLGQGPQFIFQYYEKEERGRGNFPDRFSARQFPNYSSELNVNALLLGDSALYLCASSPEGIRNEKLFFGSGTQLSVL.

The V and J genes are TRBV24-1 and TRBJ1-5, with unresolved D. The CDR3 runs 17 residues. In germline, CDR1 is KGHDR, CDR2 SFDVKD. Between the trimmed V and J ends, which lost 4 bases and 2 bases, there was a span of 17 bases. CDR3 region: CATSDPATGTGNQPQHF. The CDR3 DNA reads TGTGCCACCAGTGACCCCGCGACGGGAACAGGCAATCAGCCCCAGCATTTT.

This clonotype has a count of ten or more. The CDR3 spells CASSQGRGGGTQYF. The CDR3 DNA reads as TGCGCCAGCAGCCAGGGCAGGGGTGGTGGGACCCAGTACTTC. The V and J genes are TRBV4-1 and TRBJ2-5, with TRBD1 as a possible D gene (6 bases). Germline V gives CDR1 MGHRA, CDR2 YSYEKL. Trimming left V 3 bases short and J 7 bases short, with 15 bases between. The CDR3 extends over 14 amino acids.

This chain links TRBV27 with TRBJ2-2, with TRBD1 matching over 7 bases. CDR1 is MNHEY, CDR2 SMNVEV, per germline (reference sequence). The CDR3 contains 13 residues. V lost 6 bases and J lost 5; bases outside the gene matches: 3. CDR3 region: CASRKTGTGELFF. The CDR3 DNA is TGTGCCAGCAGGAAGACAGGGACCGGGGAGCTGTTTTTT.

The rearrangement uses TRBV28 and TRBJ2-2; TRBD1 aligns across 12 bases. J was trimmed by 6 bases and V by 6 bases; bases with no gene match: 8. This CDR3 is built from 16 residues. CDR1 and CDR2 (germline): MDHEN, SYDVKM. The DNA for the CDR3 is TGTGCCAGCAGCCCCGGGACAGGGGGCTTGGCCGGGGAGCTGTTTTTT. It translates to CASSPGTGGLAGELFF.

This clonotype appeared a few times. The V gene is TRBV4-1, the J gene TRBJ2-7, with D possibly being TRBD2 (6 bases). The V gene lost 4 bases and the J gene lost 4 bases, with 14 bases spanning the gap. Germline values: CDR1 MGHRA, CDR2 YSYEKL. This CDR3 contains 14 residues. CDR3 residues: CASSPTVGTYEQYF. Here the CDR3 DNA reads TGCGCCAGCAGCCCTACGGTTGGGACTTACGAGCAGTACTTC.

V is TRBV10-2 and J is TRBJ2-4; D is unclear. With 8 bases removed from V and 6 bases from J, the gap between germline ends came to 20 bases. This CDR3 has 15 amino acids. Germline CDR1 reads WSHSY; CDR2 reads SAAADI. CDR3 coding DNA: TGCGCCAGCTGGTCAGGCAGTCGAATTGCAAACATTCAGTACTTC. This codes for CASWSGSRIANIQYF.

This sequence joins TRBV9 and TRBJ2-2; D is perhaps TRBD2 (6 bases). Germline V gene data show CDR1 as SGDLS and CDR2 as YYNGEE. The CDR3 extends over 14 amino acids. Trimming stripped 2 bases from V and 8 bases from J, with 13 bases between. The CDR3 nucleotides read TGTGCCAGCAGCGTCCTCCCGGGAGAAGGGGAGCTGTTTTTT. Translated: CASSVLPGEGELFF. The whole variable domain, filled in from reference TRBV9 and TRBJ2-2, reads DSGVTQTPKHLITATGQRVTLRCSPRSGDLSVYWYQQSLDQGLQFLIQYYNGEERAKGNILERFSAQQFPDLHSELNLSSLELGDSALYFCASSVLPGEGELFFGEGSRLTVL.

The rearrangement joins TRBV28 to TRBJ2-7, with a weak D call TRBD1 (6 bases). The CDR3 extends over 15 amino acids. CDR1 is MDHEN, CDR2 SYDVKM, per germline. V was pared by 3 bases and J by 2 bases, with 14 bases between. The CDR3 DNA follows: TGTGCCAGCAGTTTGTGGCAGGGGTCAGCCTACGAGCAGTACTTC. Its protein product is CASSLWQGSAYEQYF.

This clonotype was picked up a small number of times. This chain uses TRBV19 with TRBJ2-2, with 7 bases lining up with TRBD2. Per germline, CDR1 LNHDA and CDR2 SQIVND (reference sequence). V was pared by 5 bases and J by 7 bases, with 10 bases of the junction left unmatched. The CDR3 has 15 residues. The CDR3 coding sequence is TGTGCCAGTAGTCCAAGCGGGAATGGGTTCGGGGAGCTGTTTTTT. Its protein is CASSPSGNGFGELFF.

This clonotype was counted between two and nine times. This chain joins TRBV28 and TRBJ1-1, with TRBD1 matching over 9 bases. This CDR3 comprises 16 residues. J gave up 12 bases and V 5 bases, and 19 bases lay outside the gene matches. The germline V gene has CDR1 MDHEN and CDR2 SYDVKM. In nucleotides, the CDR3 is TGTGCCAGCAGTCAGACCGGGACAGGGAACCTTCTGGGAACTTTCTTT. It specifies CASSQTGTGNLLGTFF.

As concerns this clonotype: Since a far larger clone is one base different, this is likely a read error. The CDR3 sequence is CANSYSRGDTEAFF. CDR3 nucleotide sequence: TGTGCCAACAGTTACTCGAGGGGAGACACTGAAGCTTTCTTT. The rearrangement joins TRBV6-5 to TRBJ1-1; possible D gene TRBD1, 5 bases. Germline assignment: CDR1 MNHEY and CDR2 SVGAGI. This CDR3 is 14 amino acids long.

This clonotype showed up just a few times. V and J are TRBV11-2 and TRBJ1-6; D call uncertain. Germline loops: CDR1 SGHAT, CDR2 FQNNGV. The CDR3 runs to 14 residues. The V and J ends lost 5 bases and 10 bases respectively, with 15 bases between them. The CDR3 spells CASSHGLRESPLHF. The CDR3 nucleotides are TGTGCCAGCAGCCATGGACTGCGTGAATCACCCCTCCACTTT.